This T cell receptor (beta chain) came from a study of blood T cell repertoires in COVID-19. Assay: immunoSEQ multiplex PCR; the TCRdb copy retains only in-frame clones and omits some. The table has more than 35,000 clones, about 88% seen once. The germline gives CDR1 LNHNV, CDR2 YYDKDF (reference sequence). This CDR3 has 12 amino acids. V shed 5 bases and J shed 1 base, with 5 bases lying between them. The sequence was obtained from an older man with active COVID-19. This chain links TRBV15 with TRBJ1-1; D call uncertain. The specimen was peripheral blood. CDR3 in amino acids: CATSERNTEAFF. CDR3 DNA sequence: TGTGCCACCAGCGAGAGGAACACTGAAGCTTTCTTT.